A single sample is the source of the 4 T cell receptor beta chains below, sequenced in a study of T cell repertoires in cytomegalovirus infection. MiXCR was run by TCRdb on the reads, yielding one entry per CDR3 protein. The table shows 150,000 to 200,000 distinct CDR3 sequences, with nearly 9.5% occurring only once. Sequencing was performed on PBMCs. These receptors came from a human donor in good health (CMV status not recorded). Some clones in this sample may be carry-over from other donors' samples.

This clonotype has a count of ten or more. The chain joins TRBV5-6 to TRBJ1-2, with 7 bases matching TRBD1. The CDR3 has 16 residues. CDR1 SGHDT and CDR2 YYEEEE come from the germline V gene. Trimming took 3 bases from V and 3 from J; bases not matched to a gene: 11. The CDR3 bases are TGTGCCAGCAGCTCCACCGGGACAGCCATTCACTATGGCTACACCTTC. Translating it yields CASSSTGTAIHYGYTF.

The V gene is TRBV15, the J gene TRBJ1-4; 8 bases match TRBD1. V shed 3 bases, J shed 0 bases, and the junction held 9 bases outside the gene matches. The germline gives CDR1 LNHNV, CDR2 YYDKDF (reference sequence). There are 18 residues in the CDR3. CDR3 sequence: CATSRGMTGAATNEKLFF. CDR3 sequence (DNA): TGTGCCACCAGCAGGGGTATGACAGGGGCGGCAACTAATGAAAAACTGTTTTTT.

V gene TRBV20-1 combines with J gene TRBJ2-3; 10 positions match TRBD2. The CDR3 sequence is 14 residues long. Germline V CDR1 and CDR2: DFQATT, SNEGSKA (reference sequence). V shed 5 bases and J 3 bases; nucleotides not matched to a gene: 5. Here the CDR3 reads CSAETSGATDTQYF. CDR3 DNA: TGCAGTGCTGAAACTAGCGGGGCAACAGATACGCAGTATTTT.

This clonotype was observed a few times. The chain combines TRBV4-3 with TRBJ1-1; a possible D gene is TRBD1 (6 bases). Germline V CDR1 and CDR2: LGHNA, YSLEER. This CDR3 comprises 16 residues. The V end was cut by 0 bases, the J end by 1 base, with 12 bases between. This CDR3 reads CASSQERVRGNTEAFF. The CDR3 DNA is TGCGCCAGCAGCCAAGAAAGGGTCAGGGGGAACACTGAAGCTTTCTTT.